This passage covers 3 T cell receptor beta chains from one sample sequenced in a study of T cells in Graves' hyperthyroidism and ophthalmopathy. Researchers amplified the TCR beta CDR3 regions from RNA transcripts. The TCR CDR3 was amplified in a first-round RT-PCR using the HTBI primer set. Each CDR3 protein gets one entry after TCRdb re-called the multiplex PCR reads with MiXCR. The table includes around 300,000 distinct CDR3 sequences, approximately 20% detected once. Sequencing was carried out using blood. Every receptor here comes from a man aged 25-45 years with Graves' ophthalmopathy.

J is TRBJ2-3 and V is TRBV11-1, with 10 bases lining up with TRBD2. The CDR3 runs 18 residues. With V trimmed by 5 bases and J by 3 bases, 14 bases remained unmatched. The V gene's germline CDR1 is SGHAT and CDR2 FQDESV (reference sequence). The DNA of the CDR3 is TGTGCCAGCAGCCAAACTGCCCCACTAGCGGGACCAACAGATACGCAGTATTTT. This codes for CASSQTAPLAGPTDTQYF.

This clonotype was observed a handful of times. The chain uses TRBV10-3 and TRBJ2-7, with 8 bases that match TRBD1. This CDR3 spans 16 amino acids. CDR1 and CDR2 (germline): ENHRY, SYGVKD. The V segment lost 5 bases and the J segment 5 bases; nucleotides outside the gene matches: 14. The CDR3 region is CAISLKPGQGGDEQYF. The CDR3 bases are TGTGCCATCAGTCTAAAACCCGGACAGGGAGGTGACGAGCAGTACTTC.

This rearrangement joins TRBV7-9 to TRBJ2-3; 8 nucleotides align to TRBD1. With 5 bases clipped from V and 4 bases from J, the junction kept 8 bases outside the gene matches. CDR1 is SEHNR and CDR2 is FQNEAQ in the germline V gene (reference sequence). The CDR3 runs 15 residues. Here the CDR3 DNA reads TGTGCCAGCAGCCCGACAGGGGTCCTGGCAGATACGCAGTATTTT. This translates into CASSPTGVLADTQYF. Full variable domain (remainder filled in from reference TRBV7-9 and TRBJ2-3): DTGVSQNPRHKITKRGQNVTFRCDPISEHNRLYWYRQTLGQGPEFLTYFQNEAQLEKSRLLSDRFSAERPKGSFSTLEIQRTEQGDSAMYLCASSPTGVLADTQYFGPGTRLTVL.